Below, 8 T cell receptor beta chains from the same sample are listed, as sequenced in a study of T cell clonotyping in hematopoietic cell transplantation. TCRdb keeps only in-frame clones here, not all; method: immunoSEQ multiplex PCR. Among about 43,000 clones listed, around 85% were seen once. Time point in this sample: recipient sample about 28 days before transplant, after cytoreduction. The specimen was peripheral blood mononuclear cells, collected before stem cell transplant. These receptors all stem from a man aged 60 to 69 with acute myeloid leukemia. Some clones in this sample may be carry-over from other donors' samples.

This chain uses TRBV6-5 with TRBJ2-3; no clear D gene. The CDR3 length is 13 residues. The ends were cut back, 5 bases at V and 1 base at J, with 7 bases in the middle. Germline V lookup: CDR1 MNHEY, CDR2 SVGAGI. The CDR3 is CASSQQGTDTQYF. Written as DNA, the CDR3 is TGTGCCAGCAGTCAGCAAGGCACAGATACGCAGTATTTT.

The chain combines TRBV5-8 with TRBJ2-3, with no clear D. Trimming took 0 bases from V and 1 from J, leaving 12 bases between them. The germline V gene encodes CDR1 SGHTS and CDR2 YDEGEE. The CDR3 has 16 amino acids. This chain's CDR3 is CASSLGASRGTDTQYF. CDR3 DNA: TGTGCCAGCAGCTTGGGGGCGAGCCGGGGCACAGATACGCAGTATTTT.

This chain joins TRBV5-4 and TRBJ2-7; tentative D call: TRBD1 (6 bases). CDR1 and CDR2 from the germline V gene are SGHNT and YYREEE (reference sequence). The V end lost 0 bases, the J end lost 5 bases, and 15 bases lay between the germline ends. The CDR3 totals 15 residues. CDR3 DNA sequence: TGTGCCAGCAGCTTGGCTTCCCACAGGGTCCACGAGCAGTACTTC. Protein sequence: CASSLASHRVHEQYF.

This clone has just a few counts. CDR3 region: CASKPTGRRYEQYF. CDR3 nucleotides: TGTGCCAGTAAACCGACAGGGCGGCGGTACGAGCAGTACTTC. The chain has TRBV19 and TRBJ2-7; 7 bases fit TRBD1. Germline-derived CDR1 and CDR2 are LNHDA and SQIVND (reference sequence). The J segment lost 4 bases and the V segment lost 7 bases, leaving 10 bases of the junction unmatched. This CDR3 has 14 amino acids.

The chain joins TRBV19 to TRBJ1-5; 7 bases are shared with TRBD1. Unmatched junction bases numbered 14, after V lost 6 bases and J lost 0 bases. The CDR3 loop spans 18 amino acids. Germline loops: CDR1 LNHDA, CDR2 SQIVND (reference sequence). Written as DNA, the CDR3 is TGTGCCAGTAGCTCAGGAGGGGGCCAAGTCTATAGCAATCAGCCCCAGCATTTT. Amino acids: CASSSGGGQVYSNQPQHF. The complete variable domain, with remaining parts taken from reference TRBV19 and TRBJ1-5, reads DGGITQSPKYLFRKEGQNVTLSCEQNLNHDAMYWYRQDPGQGLRLIYYSQIVNDFQKGDIAEGYSVSREKKESFPLTVTSAQKNPTAFYLCASSSGGGQVYSNQPQHFGDGTRLSIL.

The CDR3 spells CAIRGTEVAEQYF. DNA of the CDR3: TGTGCCATCAGAGGGACAGAAGTAGCCGAGCAGTACTTC. The chain uses TRBV10-3 and TRBJ2-7; the match to TRBD1 covers 7 bases. CDR3 length: 13 amino acids. Germline V CDR1 and CDR2: ENHRY, SYGVKD. Trimming removed 6 bases from V and 6 bases from J; junction bases left unmatched: 8.

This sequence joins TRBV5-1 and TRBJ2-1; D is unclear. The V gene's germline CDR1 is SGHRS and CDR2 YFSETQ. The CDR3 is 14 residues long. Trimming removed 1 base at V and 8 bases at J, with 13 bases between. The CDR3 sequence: CASSLIQAGDEQFF. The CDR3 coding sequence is TGCGCCAGCAGCTTGATTCAGGCAGGCGATGAGCAGTTCTTC.

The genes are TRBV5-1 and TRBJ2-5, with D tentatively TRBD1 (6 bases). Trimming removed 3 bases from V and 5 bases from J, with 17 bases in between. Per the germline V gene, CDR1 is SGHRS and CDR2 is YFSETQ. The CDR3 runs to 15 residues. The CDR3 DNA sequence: TGCGCCAGCAGCTCACAGGGAGCCCATCGGGAGACCCAGTACTTC. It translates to CASSSQGAHRETQYF. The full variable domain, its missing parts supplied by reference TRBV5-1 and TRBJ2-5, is KAGVTQTPRYLIKTRGQQVTLSCSPISGHRSVSWYQQTPGQGLQFLFEYFSETQRNKGNFPGRFSGRQFSNSRSEMNVSTLELGDSALYLCASSSQGAHRETQYFGPGTRLLVL.